This T cell receptor (beta chain) was profiled in a study of blood T cell repertoires in COVID-19. Study at large: The analysed material was cDNA or gDNA that came from T cells, B-cell-depleted T cells, or PBMCs.

Assay: immunoSEQ multiplex PCR; the TCRdb copy retains only in-frame clones and omits some. The sample has about 160,000 clones; over 80% are singletons. Allocation to cohorts depended on clinical history reported by the participants. Details on this clone: Germline is not matched at one junction end, which may reflect a read error.

The CDR3 length is 14 residues. CDR1 is GTSNPN, CDR2 SVGIG, per germline (reference sequence). The sequencing input was PBMCs or T cells enriched from blood (not recorded which). The receptor's source is a woman aged 45-60 years who had recovered from COVID-19. The chain carries TRBV30 and TRBJ1-5; D not resolved. The CDR3 nucleotides are TGTGCCTGGAGTAGGTCTGGAGGGAGGGAGCCCCAGCGTTTT. Its translation: CAWSRSGGREPQRF.